The following is a T cell receptor beta chain sequence with its context. No antigen is known for it. These data are taken from a study of cytomegalovirus exposure and HLA in healthy donors. About the research overall: Earlier findings included about 120 million unique TCR beta sequences obtained from 150 million to 200 million T cells.

Study findings and constraints: Later on, a genetic analysis was performed. It linked a missense variant in DCLRE1C with V- and J-gene trimming of TCR beta.

PCR primers comprised 60 Vbeta and 13 Jbeta primers. The assay was immunoSEQ multiplex PCR, and TCRdb's table has in-frame clones only and misses some. The sample records about 160,000 clones, 84% being singletons. The CDR3 has 13 residues. Germline V gene sequence: CDR1 MNHEY, CDR2 SVGAGI. V was cut by 6 bases and J by 2 bases, with 5 bases left in between. Sample: PBMCs. V and J are TRBV6-5 and TRBJ2-6; D is unclear. The TCR was taken from a man between 18 and 35 years old in good health and CMV-seronegative. The DNA of the CDR3 is TGTGCCAGCAGAACAGCTGGGGCCAACGTCCTGACTTTC. Its protein is CASRTAGANVLTF.